What follows is one T cell receptor beta chain and its context. The data are from a study of OX40 agonist ivuxolimab in advanced cancers. Study-level background: Ivuxolimab is a fully human IgG2 antibody that activates OX40 (CD134). Every 2 weeks, patients received ivuxolimab intravenously, dosed at 0.01 to 10 mg/kg.

Germline assignment: CDR1 SNHLY and CDR2 FYNNEI. With V trimmed by 7 bases and J by 1 base, 8 bases remained unmatched. The CDR3 has 15 residues. Data came from immunoSEQ multiplex PCR; TCRdb stores just in-frame clones and leaves some out. The data show more than 65,000 clones, around 90% seen once. Sequences were derived from CD4+ or CD8+ T cells sorted from blood, sampled in a trial of the OX40 agonist ivuxolimab. The rearrangement links TRBV2 to TRBJ2-5; 8 bases map to TRBD2. The receptor was derived from an adult with an advanced solid tumor such as melanoma, head and neck, liver or kidney cancer. The CDR3 is CASTLLRGGQETQYF. The CDR3, as DNA: TGTGCCAGCACATTACTTCGGGGGGGCCAAGAGACCCAGTACTTC. The full variable domain, completed using reference TRBV2 and TRBJ2-5, is EPEVTQTPSHQVTQMGQEVILRCVPISNHLYFYWYRQILGQKVEFLVSFYNNEISEKSEIFDDQFSVERPDGSNFTLKIRSTKLEDSAMYFCASTLLRGGQETQYFGPGTRLLVL.